These T cell receptor beta chains were read from a single sample in a study of cytomegalovirus exposure and HLA in healthy donors. TCRdb's copy holds only in-frame clones and misses some; the assay was immunoSEQ multiplex PCR. The top ten clones hold less than 15% of a sample with some 70,000 clones, under 80% of them seen once. Sequencing was performed on PBMCs. The receptors shown here come from a male donor in good health and CMV-seropositive. The CDR3 runs from the conserved cysteine through the conserved F or W. D genes are given only for firm matches. Only some rows state a clone size, as once, few, many or a class for expanded clones.

d_gene,j_gene,abundance,v_gene,CDR3aa,CDR3nt
.,TRBJ1-1,.,TRBV6-5,CASAVGASAFF,TGTGCCAGCGCCGTCGGTGCGTCCGCTTTCTTT
.,TRBJ2-7,.,TRBV7-9,CASSPNRAYEQYF,TGTGCCAGCAGCCCCAACAGGGCGTACGAGCAGTACTTC
.,TRBJ2-3,.,TRBV27,CASSLRRGPDTQYF,TGTGCCAGCAGTTTACGGCGGGGGCCAGATACGCAGTATTTT
TRBD1,TRBJ1-4,few,TRBV6-1,CASSEEMTGVHEKLFF,TGTGCCAGCAGTGAGGAGATGACAGGGGTGCATGAAAAACTGTTTTTT
.,TRBJ2-2,.,TRBV20-1,CSARLARELFF,TGCAGTGCTAGGCTAGCGCGGGAGCTGTTTTTT
.,TRBJ1-1,.,TRBV2,CASSEVGARRTFF,TGTGCCAGCAGTGAAGTAGGAGCCCGCCGAACGTTCTTT
.,TRBJ1-1,.,TRBV29-1,CSVVTGSVTEAFF,TGCAGCGTTGTTACGGGGTCTGTCACTGAAGCTTTCTTT
TRBD1,TRBJ2-5,once,TRBV9,CASSVRTGAQETQYF,TGTGCCAGCAGCGTTAGGACAGGGGCGCAAGAGACCCAGTACTTC
.,TRBJ1-4,.,TRBV5-4,CASSLANGSTEKLFF,TGTGCCAGCAGCTTGGCCAACGGGTCGACCGAAAAACTGTTTTTT
TRBD1,TRBJ1-1,.,TRBV18,CASSTGGYMNTEAFF,TGTGCCAGCTCAACAGGGGGCTATATGAACACTGAAGCTTTCTTT
TRBD2,TRBJ2-5,.,TRBV11-2,CASSSGRASQETQYF,TGTGCCAGCAGCTCCGGGAGGGCCTCCCAAGAGACCCAGTACTTC
TRBD1,TRBJ2-3,.,TRBV7-9,CASSPTGERLLVDTQYF,TGTGCCAGCAGCCCTACAGGGGAACGTTTGCTTGTAGATACGCAGTATTTT
.,TRBJ2-7,.,TRBV6-5,CASSTDGGSYEQYF,TGTGCCAGCAGTACGGACGGAGGCTCCTACGAGCAGTACTTC
TRBD2,TRBJ2-1,.,TRBV27,CASSLAGETYNEQFF,TGTGCCAGCAGTTTAGCGGGAGAAACCTACAATGAGCAGTTCTTC
TRBD1,TRBJ2-7,.,TRBV7-6,CASSLTGGREQYF,TGTGCCAGCAGCTTGACAGGGGGCAGGGAGCAGTACTTC
TRBD1,TRBJ2-1,.,TRBV9,CASSLGGQGSSYNEQFF,TGTGCCAGCAGCTTAGGAGGACAGGGAAGCTCCTACAATGAGCAGTTCTTC
TRBD2,TRBJ2-2,.,TRBV5-1,CASSLHTSGGFDTGELFF,TGCGCCAGCAGCTTGCATACTAGCGGGGGGTTTGACACCGGGGAGCTGTTTTTT
.,TRBJ2-7,.,TRBV5-1,CASSFESGLNEQYF,TGCGCCAGCAGCTTTGAGTCAGGTCTTAACGAGCAGTACTTC
.,TRBJ1-1,.,TRBV13,CASSLPGGNTEAFF,TGTGCCAGCAGCTTACCCGGGGGAAACACTGAAGCTTTCTTT
TRBD1,TRBJ1-4,.,TRBV6-6,CASSYSGGGEKLFF,TGTGCCAGCAGTTACTCAGGGGGCGGCGAAAAACTGTTTTTT
TRBD1,TRBJ2-1,.,TRBV18,CASSLDRGRSSNEQFF,TGTGCCAGCTCCCTGGACAGGGGACGATCCAGCAATGAGCAGTTCTTC
TRBD2,TRBJ2-5,few,TRBV6-1,CATALRGSQKTQYF,TGTGCCACGGCCCTGCGGGGGAGTCAAAAGACCCAGTACTTC
TRBD2,TRBJ2-7,.,TRBV14,CASSALGLGLPEQYF,TGTGCCAGCAGCGCCCTCGGACTAGGCCTTCCCGAGCAGTACTTC
TRBD2,TRBJ2-7,.,TRBV19,CASRVSGRLSYEQYF,TGTGCCAGTAGGGTTAGCGGGAGGTTATCCTACGAGCAGTACTTC
TRBD1,TRBJ2-4,few,TRBV6-6,CASSSLQGAGKNIQYF,TGTGCCAGCAGTTCATTACAGGGGGCTGGCAAAAACATTCAGTACTTC
TRBD1,TRBJ2-2,few,TRBV9,CASSDRDRSSSELFF,TGTGCCAGCAGCGACCGGGACAGGAGTTCGTCGGAGCTGTTTTTT